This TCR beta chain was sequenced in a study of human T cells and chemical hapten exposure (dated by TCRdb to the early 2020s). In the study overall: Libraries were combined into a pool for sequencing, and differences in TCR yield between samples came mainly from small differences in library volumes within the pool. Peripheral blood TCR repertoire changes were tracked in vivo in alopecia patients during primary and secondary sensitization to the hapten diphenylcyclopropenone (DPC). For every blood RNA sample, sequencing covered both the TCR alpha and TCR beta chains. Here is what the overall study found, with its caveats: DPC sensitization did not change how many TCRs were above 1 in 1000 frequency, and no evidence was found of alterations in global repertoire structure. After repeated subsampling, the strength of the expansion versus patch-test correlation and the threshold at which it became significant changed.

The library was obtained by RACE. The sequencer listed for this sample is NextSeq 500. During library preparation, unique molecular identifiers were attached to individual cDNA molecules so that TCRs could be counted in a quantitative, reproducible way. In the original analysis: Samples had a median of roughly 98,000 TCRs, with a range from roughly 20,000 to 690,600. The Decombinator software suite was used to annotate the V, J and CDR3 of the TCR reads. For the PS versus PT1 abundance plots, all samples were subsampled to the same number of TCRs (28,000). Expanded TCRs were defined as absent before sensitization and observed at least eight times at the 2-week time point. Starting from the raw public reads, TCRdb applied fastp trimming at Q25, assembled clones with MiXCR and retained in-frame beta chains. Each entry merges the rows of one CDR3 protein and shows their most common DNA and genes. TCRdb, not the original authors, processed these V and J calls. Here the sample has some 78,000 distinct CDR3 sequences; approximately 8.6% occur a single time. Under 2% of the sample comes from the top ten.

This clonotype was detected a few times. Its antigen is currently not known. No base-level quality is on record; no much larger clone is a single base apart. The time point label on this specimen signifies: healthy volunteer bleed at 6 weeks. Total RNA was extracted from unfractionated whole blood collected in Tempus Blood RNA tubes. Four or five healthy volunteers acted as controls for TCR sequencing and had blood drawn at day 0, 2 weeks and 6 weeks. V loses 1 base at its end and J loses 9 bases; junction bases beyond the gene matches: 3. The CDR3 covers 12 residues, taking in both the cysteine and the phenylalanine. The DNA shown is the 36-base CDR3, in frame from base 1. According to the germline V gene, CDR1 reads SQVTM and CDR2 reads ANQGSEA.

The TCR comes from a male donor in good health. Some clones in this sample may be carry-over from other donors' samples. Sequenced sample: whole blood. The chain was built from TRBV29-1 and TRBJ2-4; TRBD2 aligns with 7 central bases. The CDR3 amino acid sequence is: CSVEGGSAIQYF. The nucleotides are TGCAGCGTTGAAGGCGGGAGTGCCATTCAGTACTTC.